This TCR beta chain emerged from a study of blood T cell repertoires in COVID-19. Study-wide background: T cells, B-cell-depleted T cells, or PBMCs provided the cDNA or gDNA that served as material.

In the original workflow: Reference gene primer amplification gave nucleated cell count estimates. Produced via immunoSEQ multiplex PCR; TCRdb's table is partial and in-frame only. V and J calls and clone size are as listed in that table; D and trimming were resolved from the DNA. Among 35,000 to 45,000 clones listed, about 87% were seen once. The CDR3 sequence is 15 residues long. Germline values: CDR1 SGHKS, CDR2 YYEKEE (reference sequence). The V end lost 0 bases, the J end lost 0 bases, and 9 bases lay between the germline ends. The clonotype originates from a human donor in a cohort sampled during active COVID-19. V and J are TRBV5-5 and TRBJ1-2; D gene ambiguous. The sequencing sample was made of peripheral blood. CDR3 protein: CASSLAVTTNYGYTF. In DNA form, the CDR3 reads TGTGCCAGCAGCTTGGCGGTGACAACTAACTATGGCTACACCTTC. Using reference TRBV5-5 and TRBJ1-2 for the parts outside the CDR3, the full variable domain is DAGVTQSPTHLIKTRGQQVTLRCSPISGHKSVSWYQQVLGQGPQFIFQYYEKEERGRGNFPDRFSARQFPNYSSELNVNALLLGDSALYLCASSLAVTTNYGYTFGSGTRLTVV.